Following are 28 T cell receptor beta chains from one sample sequenced in a study of radiotherapy plus CTLA-4 blockade in lung cancer. The table came from immunoSEQ multiplex PCR; TCRdb's copy has only in-frame clones and leaves some out. The data contain about 33,000 clones, 81% of them seen just once; the ten biggest clones take up around 24%. The sample consisted of peripheral blood, taken from a patient treated with radiotherapy plus ipilimumab. The receptor source for this set is a human donor with non-small cell lung cancer that progressed on radiotherapy plus ipilimumab.

The V call is TRBV7-3, the J call TRBJ2-5, with a tentative D call TRBD2 (6 bases). From germline, CDR1 is SGHTA and CDR2 FQGTGA. V shed 4 bases and J shed 5 bases, with 14 bases lying between them. There are 14 residues in the CDR3. This CDR3 reads CASSSLAAGETQYF. The CDR3 DNA reads as TGTGCCAGCAGCTCGTTAGCGGCCGGTGAGACCCAGTACTTC.

This chain connects TRBV6-5 to TRBJ2-5; TRBD2 aligns across 7 bases. This CDR3 is built from 14 residues. V dropped 2 bases and J dropped 5; count of bases not matched to a gene: 5. Germline V CDR1 and CDR2: MNHEY, SVGAGI. The DNA for the CDR3 is TGTGCCAGCAGTTACAGCGGGAACGGGGAGACCCAGTACTTC. Translating gives CASSYSGNGETQYF.

A few counts support this clone. The chain joins TRBV5-6 to TRBJ2-7; TRBD1 might be the D (6 bases). CDR1 SGHDT and CDR2 YYEEEE come from the germline V gene. V lost 6 bases to trimming and J lost 0 bases, with 13 bases between them. CDR3 length equals 14 residues. As DNA, the CDR3 is TGTGCCAGCACCCCCCCACAGGGCTCCTACGAGCAGTACTTC. Amino acids: CASTPPQGSYEQYF.

The chain is built from TRBV19 and TRBJ2-7; 8 bases agree with TRBD1. With 3 bases clipped from V and 6 bases from J, the junction kept 10 bases outside the gene matches. Germline assignment: CDR1 LNHDA and CDR2 SQIVND (reference sequence). This CDR3 has 15 residues. The CDR3 loop is CASSIGGTGGSEQYF. In nucleotides, the CDR3 is TGTGCCAGTAGTATTGGGGGGACAGGAGGTTCCGAGCAGTACTTC. The entire variable domain, with the rest obtained from reference TRBV19 and TRBJ2-7, is as follows: DGGITQSPKYLFRKEGQNVTLSCEQNLNHDAMYWYRQDPGQGLRLIYYSQIVNDFQKGDIAEGYSVSREKKESFPLTVTSAQKNPTAFYLCASSIGGTGGSEQYFGPGTRLTVT.

The chain combines TRBV27 with TRBJ1-1; D is unresolved. V gave up 3 bases and J gave up 8 bases, with 13 bases separating them. Germline-derived CDR1 and CDR2 are MNHEY and SMNVEV (reference sequence). The CDR3 runs to 13 residues. CDR3 region: CASSFLGRREAFF. The CDR3 DNA reads as TGTGCCAGCAGTTTCTTGGGGAGGCGGGAAGCTTTCTTT.

The chain employs TRBV5-1 and TRBJ1-1; TRBD1 aligns across 7 bases. The germline V gene has CDR1 SGHRS and CDR2 YFSETQ. CDR3 size: 13 residues. The trim removed 4 bases at V and 5 bases at J, leaving 5 bases unmatched. CDR3 bases: TGCGCCAGCAGCGGACAGGACGGGACTGAAGCTTTCTTT. This codes for CASSGQDGTEAFF.

V is TRBV15 and J is TRBJ2-5, with 10 bases aligning to TRBD2. CDR3 length: 19 amino acids. Germline V gene data show CDR1 as LNHNV and CDR2 as YYDKDF (reference sequence). V lost 1 base and J lost 1; bases outside the gene matches: 12. CDR3 DNA sequence: TGTGCCACCAGCAGAGGAGTAGCGGGGGGCCCTACTCTCCAAGAGACCCAGTACTTC. This codes for CATSRGVAGGPTLQETQYF.

This chain links TRBV11-2 with TRBJ2-5; D not certain. Germline V gene sequence: CDR1 SGHAT, CDR2 FQNNGV. V was trimmed by 5 bases and J by 5 bases, leaving 15 bases between them. The CDR3 has 14 residues. The CDR3 nucleotides read TGTGCCAGCAGCGCCCACGCTACCTGGGAGACCCAGTACTTC. Its protein product is CASSAHATWETQYF. The whole variable domain, remainder taken from reference TRBV11-2 and TRBJ2-5, is EAGVAQSPRYKIIEKRQSVAFWCNPISGHATLYWYQQILGQGPKLLIQFQNNGVVDDSQLPKDRFSAERLKGVDSTLKIQPAKLEDSAVYLCASSAHATWETQYFGPGTRLLVL.

The chain combines TRBV10-3 with TRBJ2-5; a possible D gene is TRBD2 (7 bases). The ends were cut back, 10 bases at V and 0 bases at J, with 18 bases in the middle. Per the germline V gene, CDR1 is ENHRY and CDR2 is SYGVKD. CDR3 length equals 15 residues. CDR3 protein: CATYAGASNQETQYF. The DNA for the CDR3 is TGTGCCACTTACGCGGGGGCGAGCAACCAAGAGACCCAGTACTTC.

J is TRBJ2-5 and V is TRBV13; D unresolved. The ends were cut back, 4 bases at V and 1 base at J, with 10 bases in the middle. CDR1 is PRHDT, CDR2 FYEKMQ, per germline (reference sequence). This CDR3 is 14 amino acids long. The CDR3, as DNA: TGTGCCAGCAGCTCCGGCGGTCTCCAAGAGACCCAGTACTTC. It encodes CASSSGGLQETQYF.

This chain links TRBV5-4 with TRBJ2-7; 8 bases map to TRBD1. Per the germline V gene, CDR1 is SGHNT and CDR2 is YYREEE (reference sequence). This CDR3 contains 15 residues. V was pared by 0 bases and J by 2 bases, with 4 bases of the junction left unmatched. The CDR3 DNA is TGTGCCAGCAGCTTGGCCGCACAGGGGGCCTACGAGCAGTACTTC. Protein sequence: CASSLAAQGAYEQYF.

The rearrangement links TRBV4-2 to TRBJ2-3, with 9 bases fitting TRBD1. CDR3 length equals 17 residues. Per the germline V gene, CDR1 is LGHNA and CDR2 is YNFKEQ. V was clipped by 4 bases and J by 4 bases; unmatched bases: 12. The CDR3 sequence is CASSPYTGGAGPDTQYF. CDR3 DNA: TGTGCCAGCAGCCCTTATACAGGGGGCGCCGGCCCAGATACGCAGTATTTT.

The gene calls are TRBV7-2 and TRBJ2-1; D not certain. Trimming removed 1 base from V and 4 bases from J, with 11 bases in between. CDR3 length: 15 residues. From germline, CDR1 is SGHTA and CDR2 FQGNSA. The CDR3 sequence is CASSLVSQAYNEQFF. In DNA, the CDR3 is TGTGCCAGCAGCTTAGTCTCGCAGGCGTACAATGAGCAGTTCTTC.

J is TRBJ2-7 and V is TRBV6-5, with 10 bases fitting TRBD1. CDR1 MNHEY and CDR2 SVGAGI come from the germline V gene. The junction had 7 bases not matched to a gene; V was cut back by 10 bases and J by 4 bases. The CDR3 spans 13 residues. The CDR3 is CATSDRGPYEQYF. The CDR3 DNA reads as TGTGCCACCTCCGACAGGGGGCCTTACGAGCAGTACTTC.

The chain uses TRBV18 and TRBJ2-7, with D possibly being TRBD1 (5 bases). This CDR3 has 16 residues. V was trimmed by 1 base and J by 0 bases, leaving 13 bases between them. Looked up from germline, CDR1 is KGHSH and CDR2 is LQKENI. CDR3 nucleotides: TGTGCCAGCTCACCACGTCCAGGGTCCAGCTCCTACGAGCAGTACTTC. Protein product: CASSPRPGSSSYEQYF.

The chain links TRBV10-3 to TRBJ2-7, with 7 bases aligning to TRBD1. Germline CDR1 and CDR2: ENHRY and SYGVKD. CDR3 length: 13 amino acids. V lost 3 bases and J lost 6; bases outside the gene matches: 5. The CDR3, as DNA: TGTGCCATCAGTGACGGGGCAGGGGGCGAGCAGTACTTC. Encoded protein: CAISDGAGGEQYF.

The chain's CDR3 is CATSSTGTGYSNQPQHF. The CDR3 DNA sequence: TGTGCCACCTCTTCGACAGGGACGGGATATAGCAATCAGCCCCAGCATTTT. The gene calls are TRBV15 and TRBJ1-5, with TRBD1 matching 7 bases. J was trimmed by 0 bases and V by 8 bases; bases with no gene match: 13. The germline V gene has CDR1 LNHNV and CDR2 YYDKDF (reference sequence). The CDR3 is 17 residues long.

V and J are TRBV2 and TRBJ2-7; 11 bases map to TRBD1. With V trimmed by 4 bases and J by 3 bases, 2 bases remained unmatched. This CDR3 has 14 amino acids. The germline gives CDR1 SNHLY, CDR2 FYNNEI. This CDR3 reads CASSGGTGGYEQYF. The CDR3 DNA reads TGTGCCAGCAGTGGAGGGACAGGGGGCTACGAGCAGTACTTC.

The chain links TRBV15 to TRBJ1-1, with D uncertain. This CDR3 spans 15 amino acids. Germline values: CDR1 LNHNV, CDR2 YYDKDF (reference sequence). The V gene lost 2 bases and the J gene lost 0 bases, with 10 bases spanning the gap. The CDR3 DNA reads as TGTGCCACCAGCAGATCAGGCTACATGAACACTGAAGCTTTCTTT. Its protein product is CATSRSGYMNTEAFF.

The chain couples TRBV6-5 to TRBJ1-4; 9 bases agree with TRBD1. J gave up 2 bases and V 4 bases, and 5 bases lay outside the gene matches. The CDR3 totals 16 residues. Germline lookup yields CDR1 MNHEY and CDR2 SVGAGI. The CDR3 DNA reads TGTGCCAGCAGTTTACAGGGGGCGCCGACTAATGAAAAACTGTTTTTT. As protein: CASSLQGAPTNEKLFF.

The gene calls are TRBV5-1 and TRBJ1-2, with 10 bases identical to TRBD1. Germline assignment: CDR1 SGHRS and CDR2 YFSETQ. This CDR3 contains 17 residues. After removal of 0 bases from V and 1 base from J, the junction contained 6 bases not matched to a gene. CDR3 in DNA: TGCGCCAGCAGCTTGGGGACAGGGGGAGGTGGTAACTATGGCTACACCTTC. It yields the protein CASSLGTGGGGNYGYTF.

The chain carries TRBV29-1 and TRBJ1-2; 7 bases align to TRBD1. CDR1 and CDR2 (germline): SQVTM, ANQGSEA. This CDR3 is 14 amino acids long. V lost 1 base and J lost 2; bases outside the gene matches: 4. CDR3 sequence (DNA): TGCAGCGTTGAAGCCCCAGGGGGGAACTATGGCTACACCTTC. It codes for CSVEAPGGNYGYTF.

The chain has TRBV4-3 and TRBJ1-4; the D is unclear. Looked up from germline, CDR1 is LGHNA and CDR2 is YSLEER. The CDR3 length is 16 residues. Trimming removed 0 bases from V and 0 bases from J, with 8 bases in between. CDR3 nucleotide sequence: TGCGCCAGCAGCCAAGAGGCTGTTGCAACTAATGAAAAACTGTTTTTT. This sequence encodes CASSQEAVATNEKLFF.

The chain couples TRBV11-2 to TRBJ2-7, with D possibly being TRBD2 (6 bases). In germline, CDR1 is SGHAT, CDR2 FQNNGV. This CDR3 comprises 15 residues. V was trimmed by 6 bases and J by 4 bases, leaving 19 bases between them. CDR3 coding DNA: TGTGCCAGCAGGACCCCGGGGGTTGGTCGATACGAGCAGTACTTC. Protein sequence: CASRTPGVGRYEQYF.

V usage is TRBV6-1 and J usage is TRBJ2-4; D remains unclear. This CDR3 region has 11 residues. The V and J ends lost 5 bases and 7 bases respectively, with 6 bases between them. Per germline, CDR1 MNHNS and CDR2 SASEGT. CDR3 DNA sequence: TGTGCCAGCAGTAACTTTAACATTCAGTACTTC. The encoded protein is CASSNFNIQYF.

The rearrangement links TRBV4-1 to TRBJ1-2, with unresolved D. V dropped 5 bases and J dropped 7 bases, with 8 bases sitting between them. The CDR3 has 11 amino acids. Germline V gives CDR1 MGHRA, CDR2 YSYEKL. The CDR3 DNA sequence: TGCGCCAGCAGCACATCGGGTGGCTACACCTTC. This encodes CASSTSGGYTF.

V usage is TRBV2 and J usage is TRBJ1-1; D perhaps matches TRBD1 (5 bases). Germline CDR1 SNHLY, CDR2 FYNNEI. V was cut by 1 base and J by 0 bases, with 12 bases left in between. The CDR3 totals 16 residues. Here the CDR3 DNA reads TGTGCCAGCAGTGAAGGGCGGCAGGGTATGAACACTGAAGCTTTCTTT. This gives the protein CASSEGRQGMNTEAFF.

The chain combines TRBV4-2 with TRBJ2-5; 11 nucleotides match TRBD2. Per germline, CDR1 LGHNA and CDR2 YNFKEQ. J was trimmed by 4 bases and V by 3 bases; bases with no gene match: 1. The length of the CDR3 is 14 residues. The CDR3 DNA sequence: TGTGCCAGCAGCCAGGGGACTAGCGGAGAGACCCAGTACTTC. Translating gives CASSQGTSGETQYF.